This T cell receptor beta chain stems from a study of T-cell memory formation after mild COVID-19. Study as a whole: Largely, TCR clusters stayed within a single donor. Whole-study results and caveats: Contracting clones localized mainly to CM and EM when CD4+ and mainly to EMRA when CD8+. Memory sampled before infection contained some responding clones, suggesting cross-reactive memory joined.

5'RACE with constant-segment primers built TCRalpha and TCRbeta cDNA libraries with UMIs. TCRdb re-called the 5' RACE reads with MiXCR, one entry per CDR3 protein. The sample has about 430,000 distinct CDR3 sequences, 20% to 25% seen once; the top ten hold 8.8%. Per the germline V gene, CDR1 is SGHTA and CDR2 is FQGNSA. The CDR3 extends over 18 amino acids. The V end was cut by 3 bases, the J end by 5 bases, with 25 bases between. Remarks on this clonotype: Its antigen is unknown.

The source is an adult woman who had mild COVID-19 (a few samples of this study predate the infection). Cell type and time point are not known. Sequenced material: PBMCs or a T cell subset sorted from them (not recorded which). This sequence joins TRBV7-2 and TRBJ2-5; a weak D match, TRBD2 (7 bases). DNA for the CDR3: TGTGCCAGCAGCTTCGGAGGAAATGCTGCGGGGGCCCGGGAGACCCAGTACTTC. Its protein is CASSFGGNAAGARETQYF.